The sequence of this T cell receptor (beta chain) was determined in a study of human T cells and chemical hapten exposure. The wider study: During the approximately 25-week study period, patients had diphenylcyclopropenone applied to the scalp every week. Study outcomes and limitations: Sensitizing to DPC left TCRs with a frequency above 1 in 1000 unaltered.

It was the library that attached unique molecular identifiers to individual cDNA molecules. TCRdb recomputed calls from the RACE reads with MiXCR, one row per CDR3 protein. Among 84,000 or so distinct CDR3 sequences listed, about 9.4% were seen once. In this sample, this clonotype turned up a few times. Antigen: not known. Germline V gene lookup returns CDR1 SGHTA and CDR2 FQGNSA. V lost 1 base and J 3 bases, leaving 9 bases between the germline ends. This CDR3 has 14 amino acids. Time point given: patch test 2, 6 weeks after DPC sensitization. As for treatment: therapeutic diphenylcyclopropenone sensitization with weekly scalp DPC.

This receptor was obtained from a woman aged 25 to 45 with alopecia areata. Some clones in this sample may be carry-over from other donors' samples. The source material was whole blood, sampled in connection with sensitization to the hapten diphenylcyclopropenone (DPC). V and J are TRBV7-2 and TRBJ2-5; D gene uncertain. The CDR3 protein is CASSLDAGEETQYF. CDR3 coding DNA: TGTGCCAGCAGCTTAGACGCCGGAGAAGAGACCCAGTACTTC.